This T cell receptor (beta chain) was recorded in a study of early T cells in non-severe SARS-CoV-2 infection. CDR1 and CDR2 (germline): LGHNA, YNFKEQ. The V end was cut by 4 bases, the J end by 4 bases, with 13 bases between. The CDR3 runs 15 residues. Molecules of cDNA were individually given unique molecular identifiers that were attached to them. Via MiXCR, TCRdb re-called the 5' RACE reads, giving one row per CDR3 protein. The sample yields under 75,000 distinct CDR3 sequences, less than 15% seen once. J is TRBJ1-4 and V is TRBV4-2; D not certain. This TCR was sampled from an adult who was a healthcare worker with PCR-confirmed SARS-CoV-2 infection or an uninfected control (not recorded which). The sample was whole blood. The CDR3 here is CASSLREGGNEKLFF. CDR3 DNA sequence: TGTGCCAGCAGCCTTCGGGAGGGAGGTAATGAAAAACTGTTTTTT.